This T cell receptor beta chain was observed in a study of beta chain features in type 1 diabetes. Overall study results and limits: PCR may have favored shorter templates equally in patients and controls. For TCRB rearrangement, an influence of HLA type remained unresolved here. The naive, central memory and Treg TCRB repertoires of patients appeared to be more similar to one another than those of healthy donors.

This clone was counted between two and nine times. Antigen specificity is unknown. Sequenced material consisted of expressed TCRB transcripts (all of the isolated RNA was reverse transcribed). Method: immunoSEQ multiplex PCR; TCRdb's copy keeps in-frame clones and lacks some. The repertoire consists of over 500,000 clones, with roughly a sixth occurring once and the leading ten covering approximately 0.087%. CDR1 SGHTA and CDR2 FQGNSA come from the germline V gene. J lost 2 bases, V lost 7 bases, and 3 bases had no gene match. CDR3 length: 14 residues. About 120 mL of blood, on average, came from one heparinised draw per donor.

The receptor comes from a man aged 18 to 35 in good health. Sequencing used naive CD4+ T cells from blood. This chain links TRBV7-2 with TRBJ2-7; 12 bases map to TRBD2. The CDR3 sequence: CASKTSGGTYEQYF. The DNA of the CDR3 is TGTGCCAGCAAGACTAGCGGGGGAACCTACGAGCAGTACTTC. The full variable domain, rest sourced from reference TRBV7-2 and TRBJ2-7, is GAGVSQSPSNKVTEKGKDVELRCDPISGHTALYWYRQSLGQGLEFLIYFQGNSAPDKSGLPSDRFSAERTGGSVSTLTIQRTQQEDSAVYLCASKTSGGTYEQYFGPGTRLTVT.